What follows are 15 T cell receptor beta chains derived from one specimen sequenced in a study of naive and memory T cell subsets. These receptors lack a known antigen. Two oligonucleotides, mixed equimolar, formed the beta constant-region primer covering TRBC1 and TRBC2. Nested alpha and beta constant-region primers with the SP2 primer drove four PCR rounds on ligated cDNA. TCRdb independently ran MiXCR on the UMI-ligation and nested PCR reads; one entry per CDR3 protein. This sample has 85,000 to 130,000 distinct CDR3 sequences, with approximately 14% found just once. Findings and caveats of the study: Naive repertoires, especially CD8, held a few larger clonotypes, possibly memory cells re-expressing CD45RA.

The sequenced material came from naive CD8+ T cells from blood. These receptors originate from a human donor in good health.

The gene calls are TRBV12-5 and TRBJ2-7; the D is unclear. This CDR3 is built from 16 residues. V was cut by 0 bases and J by 3 bases, with 15 bases left in between. In germline, CDR1 is LGHNT, CDR2 FRNRAP. CDR3 protein: CASGLVKDGPDYEQYF. The CDR3 DNA sequence: TGTGCTAGTGGTTTGGTTAAAGACGGACCAGACTACGAGCAGTACTTC. Looking up the rest from reference TRBV12-5 and TRBJ2-7 gives the full variable domain: DARVTQTPRHKVTEMGQEVTMRCQPILGHNTVFWYRQTMMQGLELLAYFRNRAPLDDSGMPKDRFSAEMPDATLATLKIQPSEPRDSAVYFCASGLVKDGPDYEQYFGPGTRLTVT.

V usage is TRBV16 and J usage is TRBJ1-1; no definite D call. V was shortened by 3 bases and J by 1 base, with 3 bases between the two germline ends. The CDR3 sequence is 12 residues long. CDR1 is KGHSY and CDR2 is FQNENV in the germline V gene. CDR3 coding DNA: TGTGCCAGCAGCCATTCGAACACTGAAGCTTTCTTT. Protein sequence: CASSHSNTEAFF.

There are a few counts of this clonotype. This chain uses TRBV7-9 with TRBJ2-7; 7 bases agree with TRBD1. The J segment lost 2 bases and the V segment lost 4 bases, leaving 14 bases of the junction unmatched. Germline V lookup: CDR1 SEHNR, CDR2 FQNEAQ (reference sequence). The CDR3 consists of 17 residues. DNA for the CDR3: TGTGCCAGCAGCTCTCCCACCCACCAGACAGGGCCCTACGAGCAGTACTTC. Its protein is CASSSPTHQTGPYEQYF.

The chain couples TRBV6-5 to TRBJ2-2, with D uncertain. V was clipped by 0 bases and J by 4 bases, with 9 bases between them. The V gene's germline CDR1 is MNHEY and CDR2 SVGAGI. The CDR3 totals 15 residues. The CDR3 is CASSYSIGLTGELFF. CDR3 coding DNA: TGTGCCAGCAGTTACTCGATCGGGCTCACCGGGGAGCTGTTTTTT.

Ten or more counts support this clonotype. This chain connects TRBV9 to TRBJ2-1; maybe TRBD1 (8 bases). The germline gives CDR1 SGDLS, CDR2 YYNGEE. V was cut by 4 bases and J by 4 bases, with 15 bases left in between. This CDR3 is 15 amino acids long. The CDR3 is CASSPSGTGYNEQFF. CDR3 DNA sequence: TGTGCCAGCAGCCCGAGCGGGACAGGTTACAATGAGCAGTTCTTC.

This clonotype was observed many times. The rearrangement uses TRBV7-8 and TRBJ2-3; TRBD2 aligns across 13 bases. Germline V gene lookup returns CDR1 SGHVS and CDR2 FQNEAQ. Losses at the gene ends were 0 bases for V and 2 bases for J; bases not matched to a gene: 20. The CDR3 extends over 23 amino acids. CDR3 amino acids: CASSLALTSGGLQDISNTDTQYF. The CDR3 DNA is TGTGCCAGCAGCTTAGCGCTGACTAGCGGGGGGCTACAGGATATATCAAACACAGATACGCAGTATTTT.

The chain couples TRBV6-2 or TRBV6-3 to TRBJ2-1; TRBD1 matches at 7 bases. J lost 0 bases, V lost 10 bases, and 3 bases had no gene match. Germline-derived CDR1 and CDR2 are MNHEY and SVGEGT. The CDR3 extends over 13 amino acids. CDR3 loop: CATGQLSYNEQFF. The CDR3, as DNA: TGTGCCACGGGACAGCTCTCCTACAATGAGCAGTTCTTC.

The rearrangement joins TRBV6-2 or TRBV6-3 to TRBJ1-2; D might be TRBD1 (6 bases). Per the germline V gene, CDR1 is MNHEY and CDR2 is SVGEGT. V lost 5 bases and J lost 4, with 14 bases in between. The CDR3 runs 14 residues. CDR3 sequence (DNA): TGTGCCAGCAGTCCGTGGACAGTTAGCTATGGCTACACCTTC. As protein: CASSPWTVSYGYTF.

This clonotype was seen once. The chain has TRBV4-2 and TRBJ1-1, with TRBD1 identical over 9 bases. The germline gives CDR1 LGHNA, CDR2 YNFKEQ. V lost 4 bases, J lost 4 bases, and 4 bases stayed unmatched. The CDR3 covers 14 residues. As DNA, the CDR3 is TGTGCCAGCAGCCCGATACAGGGGGCCACTGAAGCTTTCTTT. Translation gives CASSPIQGATEAFF.

This clonotype was recorded a few times. The chain's CDR3 is CASSPTELPTNEKLFF. The CDR3 DNA reads as TGTGCCAGCAGCCCGACAGAACTTCCAACTAATGAAAAACTGTTTTTT. This sequence joins TRBV28 and TRBJ1-4, with a possible D match to TRBD1 (5 bases). The CDR3 consists of 16 residues. The V end lost 6 bases, the J end lost 0 bases, and 14 bases lay between the germline ends. Germline CDR1 MDHEN, CDR2 SYDVKM.

This clonotype was observed at least ten times. The rearrangement uses TRBV3-1 and TRBJ1-1; D is undetermined. V was pared by 3 bases and J by 5 bases, with 10 bases between. The CDR3 is 13 residues long. Germline lookup yields CDR1 LGHDT and CDR2 YNNKEL (reference sequence). The CDR3 here is CASSHGEGTEAFF. The CDR3 nucleotides read TGTGCCAGCAGCCATGGGGAAGGGACTGAAGCTTTCTTT.

This clonotype was counted only a few times. The chain joins TRBV5-1 to TRBJ2-1; maybe TRBD2 (7 bases). The CDR3 totals 13 residues. Germline V lookup: CDR1 SGHRS, CDR2 YFSETQ. The germline V and J ends were trimmed by 8 bases and 9 bases, with 18 bases remaining between them. CDR3 coding DNA: TGCGCCAGAGAGAGGGGGGGCCGTGCTGAGCAGTTCTTC. Translating it yields CARERGGRAEQFF. The full variable domain, its missing parts supplied by reference TRBV5-1 and TRBJ2-1, is KAGVTQTPRYLIKTRGQQVTLSCSPISGHRSVSWYQQTPGQGLQFLFEYFSETQRNKGNFPGRFSGRQFSNSRSEMNVSTLELGDSALYLCARERGGRAEQFFGPGTRLTVL.

This clonotype was seen a handful of times. The chain is built from TRBV7-1 and TRBJ1-6; D gene ambiguous. TRBV7-1 counts as an open reading frame of uncertain function. CDR3 length: 16 amino acids. V lost 3 bases and J 0 bases, leaving 9 bases between the germline ends. CDR3 residues: CASSSTGSSYNSPLHF. The CDR3 DNA sequence: TGTGCCAGCAGCTCCACGGGGAGCTCCTATAATTCACCCCTCCACTTT.

The V gene is TRBV9, the J gene TRBJ2-7, with D hard to call. CDR1 is SGDLS, CDR2 YYNGEE, per germline. Trimming stripped 1 base from V and 5 bases from J, with 16 bases between. The CDR3 contains 15 residues. In DNA, the CDR3 is TGTGCCAGCAGCGTAAGTTGGGCAACAACCGACGAGCAGTACTTC. This codes for CASSVSWATTDEQYF.

The chain uses TRBV28 and TRBJ2-3; no clear D gene. Germline V lookup: CDR1 MDHEN, CDR2 SYDVKM. Trimming took off 2 bases at V and 5 bases at J, with 8 bases between the two ends. The CDR3 runs 13 residues. The CDR3 nucleotides are TGTGCCAGCAGTTTACTAATGGGAGATACGCAGTATTTT. Encoded protein: CASSLLMGDTQYF.